The subject of this entry is one T cell receptor beta chain. Its antigen is not known. V lost 5 bases and J 3 bases, leaving 16 bases between the germline ends. Germline CDR1 reads SQVTM; CDR2 reads ANQGSEA. There are 14 residues in the CDR3. The sample comes from a study of T cell repertoires in cytomegalovirus infection. Study-wide context: An indication of both CMV infection and matching HLA type came from public TCR beta signatures. Overall study results and limits: The ex vivo response was dominated by HLA-C-restricted CMV-specific TCR beta clonotypes. Identification of carriers of CMV plus the relevant HLA was achieved through cumulative public TCR beta family frequency.

Each CDR3 protein is one row after TCRdb ran MiXCR on the reads. The data contain approximately 770,000 distinct CDR3 sequences, 25% to 30% of them singletons. The TCR comes from a human donor in good health (CMV status not recorded). Some clones in this sample may be carry-over from other donors' samples. V gene TRBV29-1 combines with J gene TRBJ1-2; a weak D match, TRBD1 (5 bases). The source material was cultured CD8+ T cells from PBMCs, sampled from culture after CMV antigen stimulation. This CDR3 is CSVLGIGAYYGYTF. The DNA of the CDR3 is TGCAGCGTTTTGGGTATCGGGGCATACTATGGCTACACCTTC.